Presented here are 9 T cell receptor beta chains from one specimen sequenced in a study of control samples from healthy donors and cancer patients. TCRdb's table, derived via immunoSEQ multiplex PCR, lists solely in-frame clones and lacks some. The table has roughly 84,000 clones, 91% seen once. Material: blood. These TCRs come from a man aged 50-60 years in good health.

This clone was observed once. The chain has TRBV6-5 and TRBJ1-2; TRBD1 matches at 7 bases. The CDR3 totals 16 residues. The V segment lost 4 bases and the J segment 2 bases; nucleotides outside the gene matches: 10. Germline V lookup: CDR1 MNHEY, CDR2 SVGAGI. The CDR3 DNA is TGTGCCAGCAGTTTCACCAAACAGGGGAGGAACTATGGCTACACCTTC. This translates into CASSFTKQGRNYGYTF.

This sequence joins TRBV3-1 (or the pseudogene TRBV3-2) and TRBJ2-1; 10 positions match TRBD2. Germline V gene sequence: CDR1 LGHDT, CDR2 YNNKEL (reference sequence). The CDR3 runs 15 residues. V shed 7 bases, J shed 2 bases, and the junction held 5 bases outside the gene matches. CDR3 sequence: CASILAGVPYNEQFF. CDR3 coding DNA: TGTGCCAGCATTCTAGCGGGGGTGCCCTACAATGAGCAGTTCTTC.

This chain links TRBV18 with TRBJ1-3, with D hard to call. The germline gives CDR1 KGHSH, CDR2 LQKENI. The CDR3 loop spans 14 amino acids. V dropped 2 bases and J dropped 0 bases, with 5 bases sitting between them. Here the CDR3 reads CASSPDSSGNTIYF. As DNA, the CDR3 is TGTGCCAGCTCACCAGATAGCTCTGGAAACACCATATATTTT.

This sequence joins TRBV7-2 and TRBJ1-2; a weak D match, TRBD1 (5 bases). This CDR3 is built from 16 residues. Trimming cost V 1 base and J 2 bases, with 14 bases left between them. Germline lookup yields CDR1 SGHTA and CDR2 FQGNSA. In nucleotides, the CDR3 is TGTGCCAGCAGCTTAGGAGGGAGGGGAGGCAACTATGGCTACACCTTC. Its translation: CASSLGGRGGNYGYTF.

The rearrangement joins TRBV11-2 to TRBJ2-1; 7 bases line up with TRBD2. V trimming: 3 bases; J trimming: 5 bases; junction bases outside the gene matches: 4. CDR3 length equals 14 residues. The germline V gene has CDR1 SGHAT and CDR2 FQNNGV. The CDR3 loop reads CASSFGGGNNEQFF. DNA for the CDR3: TGTGCCAGCAGCTTTGGCGGGGGAAACAATGAGCAGTTCTTC.

This chain uses TRBV19 with TRBJ1-5, with TRBD1 identical over 7 bases. Germline V CDR1 and CDR2: LNHDA, SQIVND (reference sequence). The CDR3 is 14 residues long. V lost 4 bases to trimming and J lost 4 bases; unmatched junction nucleotides: 4. CDR3 amino acids: CASSSRDRNQPQHF. CDR3 sequence (DNA): TGTGCCAGTAGTAGCCGGGACAGAAATCAGCCCCAGCATTTT.

The gene calls are TRBV19 and TRBJ1-4; 7 positions agree with TRBD1. Germline CDR1 and CDR2: LNHDA and SQIVND (reference sequence). The CDR3 consists of 15 residues. V shed 4 bases, J shed 7 bases, and the junction held 9 bases outside the gene matches. The CDR3 is CASSTIQGSLEKLFF. The DNA of the CDR3 is TGTGCCAGTAGTACAATACAGGGGAGTCTTGAAAAACTGTTTTTT.

This chain links TRBV25-1 with TRBJ1-1, with a possible D match to TRBD1 (5 bases). This CDR3 contains 14 residues. Germline lookup yields CDR1 MGHDK and CDR2 SYGVNS. V dropped 9 bases and J dropped 0 bases, with 14 bases sitting between them. CDR3 nucleotide sequence: TGTGCCAGTGGTGAAGCAGGGATGAACACTGAAGCTTTCTTT. Translating gives CASGEAGMNTEAFF.

V and J are TRBV6-1 and TRBJ1-4, with D unresolved. V lost 6 bases and J lost 5, with 13 bases in between. Per germline, CDR1 MNHNS and CDR2 SASEGT. The CDR3 covers 14 residues. CDR3 coding DNA: TGTGCCAGCAGCTTAGGACGGAGAAATGAAAAACTGTTTTTT. Translating gives CASSLGRRNEKLFF.